The source of this TCR beta chain is a study of CD8 T cells in ankylosing spondylitis. The CDR3 contains 11 residues. The germline gives CDR1 SGHTS, CDR2 YDEGEE. V dropped 3 bases and J dropped 13 bases, with 13 bases sitting between them. A few counts support this clonotype. Its antigen is unknown. TCRdb redid the calling of the 5' RACE reads with MiXCR, one entry per CDR3 protein. The table includes just under 550,000 distinct CDR3 sequences, roughly 13% detected once. General study findings and limits: Earlier reports found some motif variants in synovial fluid and blood in reactive arthritis. Within ankylosing spondylitis blood, a TCR beta motif made up of seven or eight highly homologous variants appeared to be characteristic. Reportedly, disease-linked clones are significantly enriched in ankylosing spondylitis patients' matched synovial fluid. Peripheral blood held disease-linked clones only at relatively low frequency, and these were CD8+.

Sequences were obtained from blood, either unsorted or a sorted T cell fraction (not recorded which). The V and J genes are TRBV5-8 and TRBJ2-5; D assignment may be TRBD1 or TRBD2 (5 bases each). This receptor was obtained from a male donor with ankylosing spondylitis. In DNA, the CDR3 is TGTGCCAGCAGCTCGCTCCGGGACCCGTACTTC. Translating gives CASSSLRDPYF. Together with reference TRBV5-8 and TRBJ2-5, the CDR3 gives the full variable domain: EAGVTQSPTHLIKTRGQQATLRCSPISGHTSVYWYQQALGLGLQFLLWYDEGEERNRGNFPPRFSGRQFPNYSSELNVNALELEDSALYLCASSSLRDPYFGPGTRLLVL.